Listed below are T cell receptor beta chains from one sample, sequenced in a study of blood T cell repertoires in COVID-19. Using immunoSEQ multiplex PCR, the repertoire was profiled, and TCRdb retains in-frame clones only, with some absent. The repertoire holds almost 300,000 clones, with around 84% as singletons. Source material: peripheral blood. These receptors originate from a man between 65 and 85 years old with acute or convalescent COVID-19. CDR3s include the opening cysteine and the closing phenylalanine or tryptophan. A D gene is named only where the DNA matches it firmly. A row's size may be missing; if present it is once, few, many or a size class.

>NA|TRBV5-6|TRBJ1-5|NA
CASTSGTEIQPQHF
TGTGCCAGCACCAGCGGGACCGAAATCCAGCCCCAGCATTTT
>TRBD1|TRBV5-1|TRBJ1-3|NA
CASSFVTGVGNTIYF
TGCGCCAGCAGCTTCGTGACAGGGGTTGGAAACACCATATATTTT
>TRBD1|TRBV4-2|TRBJ2-7|NA
CASSHILNPGQGSGEQYF
TGTGCCAGCAGCCATATACTCAACCCGGGACAGGGGTCTGGCGAGCAGTACTTC
>NA|TRBV5-1|TRBJ1-1|NA
CASSLDRPLQVAEAFF
TGCGCCAGCAGCTTGGACAGGCCTCTTCAAGTTGCTGAAGCTTTCTTT
>NA|TRBV12-3/TRBV12-4|TRBJ2-1|NA
CASSPFGEGEQFF
TGTGCCAGCAGCCCATTCGGCGAGGGCGAGCAGTTCTTC
>NA|TRBV28|TRBJ2-1|NA
CASSLQLNSEQFF
TGTGCCAGCAGTTTACAATTAAATAGTGAGCAGTTCTTC
>NA|TRBV27|TRBJ2-1|once
CASNSILYNEQFF
TGTGCCAGCAATTCTATCCTCTACAATGAGCAGTTCTTC
>TRBD1|TRBV9|TRBJ1-2|NA
CASSAGGERGYTF
TGTGCCAGCAGCGCAGGGGGAGAGCGTGGCTACACCTTC
>NA|TRBV5-4|TRBJ2-5|NA
CASSLAGNQETQYF
TGTGCCAGCAGCTTGGCCGGTAACCAAGAGACCCAGTACTTC
>TRBD1|TRBV5-4|TRBJ2-3|NA
CASSLRTGSTDTQYF
TGTGCCAGCAGCTTGCGGACAGGTAGCACAGATACGCAGTATTTT
>TRBD1|TRBV5-1|TRBJ1-2|NA
CASTDSGTGYGYTF
TGCGCCAGTACTGACTCCGGGACAGGCTATGGCTACACCTTC
>TRBD2|TRBV7-6|TRBJ2-2|NA
CASSLVLAGRTGELFF
TGTGCCAGCAGCTTAGTGCTAGCGGGGAGGACCGGGGAGCTGTTTTTT
>NA|TRBV28|TRBJ1-2|NA
CASSSSGNNYGYTF
TGTGCCAGCAGTTCGTCGGGGAATAACTATGGCTACACCTTC
>NA|TRBV18|TRBJ1-5|NA
CASSYEARQPQHF
TGTGCCAGCTCATACGAGGCGCGCCAGCCCCAGCATTTT
>NA|TRBV6-5|TRBJ1-1|few
CASSSAGVDTEAFF
TGTGCCAGCAGCTCGGCGGGGGTGGACACTGAAGCTTTCTTT
>NA|TRBV7-2|TRBJ2-2|few
CASSLARFTGELFF
TGTGCCAGCAGCTTGGCCAGGTTCACCGGGGAGCTGTTTTTT
>TRBD2|TRBV3-1/TRBV3-2|TRBJ2-7|NA
CASSLREGRVAYEQYF
TGTGCCAGCAGCCTGCGGGAGGGAAGGGTAGCCTACGAGCAGTACTTC
>TRBD2|TRBV7-2|TRBJ2-1|few
CASSLAGLAGPGEQFF
TGTGCCAGCAGCTTAGCCGGACTAGCGGGACCCGGTGAGCAGTTCTTC
>NA|TRBV7-3|TRBJ2-2|NA
CASSFGGTGELFF
TGTGCCAGCAGCTTCGGTGGCACCGGGGAGCTGTTTTTT
>NA|TRBV29-1|TRBJ1-5|NA
CSVAPGGNQPQHF
TGCAGCGTTGCCCCGGGAGGCAATCAGCCCCAGCATTTT
>TRBD1|TRBV5-7|TRBJ1-5|NA
CASSWDRGNQPQHF
TGTGCCAGCAGCTGGGACAGGGGCAATCAGCCCCAGCATTTT
>TRBD1|TRBV6-2/TRBV6-3|TRBJ1-2|once
CASSRPGTGTYGYTF
TGTGCCAGCAGTCGTCCCGGGACAGGCACCTATGGCTACACCTTC
>NA|TRBV9|TRBJ1-2|NA
CASSVAWAGNYGYTF
TGTGCCAGCAGCGTAGCTTGGGCAGGGAACTATGGCTACACCTTC
>NA|TRBV2|TRBJ2-7|NA
CASWSEAYEQYF
TGTGCCAGTTGGAGCGAAGCCTACGAGCAGTACTTC
>NA|TRBV27|TRBJ1-5|NA
CASSNRYLSNQPQHF
TGTGCCAGCAGTAACAGGTACCTTAGCAATCAGCCCCAGCATTTT
>TRBD2|TRBV5-1|TRBJ2-1|NA
CASSLLAGGPQGVNEQFF
TGCGCCAGCAGCTTACTAGCGGGAGGGCCCCAGGGGGTGAATGAGCAGTTCTTC